Listed below are T cell receptor beta chains from one sample, sequenced in a study of Ad26.COV2.S vaccination and SARS-CoV-2 variants. Clones were read by immunoSEQ multiplex PCR, and TCRdb kept only the in-frame ones, dropping some. The data contain about 460,000 clones, about 89% of them singletons. The source material was peripheral blood, sampled in a trial of Ad26.COV2.S vaccine versus placebo. The origin of the receptors is a person aged 18-60 years who received the Ad26.COV2.S COVID-19 vaccine or a placebo. Both conserved end residues are part of each CDR3. D genes are given only for firm matches. Clone sizes are given selectively: once, few, many, or a class where the clone is expanded.

cdr3_nt	cdr3_aa	v_call	cdr3_length	d_call	j_call	clone_size
TGTGCCAGCAGTTTATCCTCCGGGACAGGGAATCAGCCCCAGCATTTT	CASSLSSGTGNQPQHF	TRBV27	16	TRBD1	TRBJ1-5	-
TGTGCCAGCAGTTACGGCAGAAACGAGCAGTACTTC	CASSYGRNEQYF	TRBV6-5	12	-	TRBJ2-7	-
TGTGCCAGCAGTCTCGGGAGGGAGCAGTTCTTC	CASSLGREQFF	TRBV12-3/TRBV12-4	11	TRBD2	TRBJ2-1	-
TGCGCCAGCAGCCAAGAGGATTACTACAATGAGCAGTTCTTC	CASSQEDYYNEQFF	TRBV4-1	14	-	TRBJ2-1	-
TGTGCCAGCAGTCTACACGGAGTCAGGGGACTTTATAATTCACCCCTCCACTTT	CASSLHGVRGLYNSPLHF	TRBV28	18	-	TRBJ1-6	few
TGTGCCAGCAGTTCCCAGGGTAGTGGGCAGTTCTTC	CASSSQGSGQFF	TRBV6-2/TRBV6-3	12	-	TRBJ2-1	few
TGTGCCAGCATGATAGATCCTAGCGGGCCAACCGGGGAGCTGTTTTTT	CASMIDPSGPTGELFF	TRBV28	16	TRBD2	TRBJ2-2	-
TGTGCCAGCAGGACCGGGGGCCCCGGTAATCAGCCCCAGCATTTT	CASRTGGPGNQPQHF	TRBV6-5	15	-	TRBJ1-5	-
TGTGCCAGCTTGGTCGGTGAGCGGTGGGAGACCCAGTACTTC	CASLVGERWETQYF	TRBV6-6	14	-	TRBJ2-5	-
TGCGCCAGCAGCTTAGCCGTCCGGGACGAAGCTTTCTTT	CASSLAVRDEAFF	TRBV5-1	13	-	TRBJ1-1	-
TGTGCCAGCAGTTTATTTGTGGTTCGGACTAGCGGGAGGGGTGAGCAGTTCTTC	CASSLFVVRTSGRGEQFF	TRBV28	18	TRBD2	TRBJ2-1	-
TGTGCCAGCAGCTTAGGGACTAGCGGGAGTTACGAGCAGTACTTC	CASSLGTSGSYEQYF	TRBV7-9	15	TRBD2	TRBJ2-7	-
TGTGCCAGCAGTTCCCCGGGACAGGGGTATAATTCACCCCTCCACTTT	CASSSPGQGYNSPLHF	TRBV27	16	TRBD1	TRBJ1-6	once
TGCGCCAGCAGCCGGACAGGGTCCGAAGGTTCACCCCTCCACTTT	CASSRTGSEGSPLHF	TRBV5-1	15	TRBD1	TRBJ1-6	-
TGTGCCAGCAGCCCGCGGGGGGGAAATCAAGAGACCCAGTACTTC	CASSPRGGNQETQYF	TRBV11-3	15	TRBD2	TRBJ2-5	-
TGTGCCAGCAGTTTAACAGGGGTGATGGCAAACACCGGGGAGCTGTTTTTT	CASSLTGVMANTGELFF	TRBV28	17	TRBD1	TRBJ2-2	-
TGTGCCAGCAGTTTGTTCGACAGCGATAGCAATCAGCCCCAGCATTTT	CASSLFDSDSNQPQHF	TRBV28	16	-	TRBJ1-5	-
TGCAGCGTTGCCGGGACAGGGCGTAGGAAGCAGTACTTC	CSVAGTGRRKQYF	TRBV29-1	13	TRBD1	TRBJ2-7	-
TGTGCCAGCAGCTTGGGGGCCCTAGCGGGAGGGCGGAATGAGCAGTTCTTC	CASSLGALAGGRNEQFF	TRBV5-4	17	TRBD2	TRBJ2-1	-
TGCGCCAGCAGCCAAGCACGACTTCGGGACACTGAAGCTTTCTTT	CASSQARLRDTEAFF	TRBV4-3	15	-	TRBJ1-1	-
TGTGCCAGCAGCCAAGATACCGGGCTGGCTGAAGCTTTCTTT	CASSQDTGLAEAFF	TRBV3-1/TRBV3-2	14	-	TRBJ1-1	-
TGTGCCAGCAGTTACCTCACGGGGGGGCTAGGCGGGGAGCTGTTTTTT	CASSYLTGGLGGELFF	TRBV6-5	16	TRBD2	TRBJ2-2	-
TGCAGTGCTAGTTCAGGGGCCAACAATCAGCCCCAGCATTTT	CSASSGANNQPQHF	TRBV20-1	14	-	TRBJ1-5	-
TGTGCCAGCAGCCAAGCCAGCGGGGGGTTCGATGAGCAGTTCTTC	CASSQASGGFDEQFF	TRBV3-1/TRBV3-2	15	TRBD2	TRBJ2-1	-
TGTGCCAGCCTAAGTGGGCAGGGGGATCAGCCCCAGCATTTT	CASLSGQGDQPQHF	TRBV6-5	14	TRBD1	TRBJ1-5	-
TGCGCCAGCAGCCAAGGGCGGGGGGGCTACAATGAGCAGTTCTTC	CASSQGRGGYNEQFF	TRBV4-3	15	TRBD2	TRBJ2-1	-
TGTGCCAGCTCACCTAGGGGAAGCACAGATACGCAGTATTTT	CASSPRGSTDTQYF	TRBV18	14	-	TRBJ2-3	-
TGTGCCAGCAGCTCGACAGCGCGTTATCAGCCCCAGCATTTT	CASSSTARYQPQHF	TRBV7-9	14	-	TRBJ1-5	-
TGTGCCAGCAGTCCCCCCGACCTCAATGAGCAGTTCTTC	CASSPPDLNEQFF	TRBV28	13	-	TRBJ2-1	-
TGTGCCAGCAGCTTAGTCTTTCAGGGCACTGAAGCTTTCTTT	CASSLVFQGTEAFF	TRBV7-2	14	-	TRBJ1-1	-
TGTGCCAGCAGTGAAATACTAGCGGGTAGCTACGAGCAGTACTTC	CASSEILAGSYEQYF	TRBV2	15	TRBD2	TRBJ2-7	-
TGTGCCAGCACCTTGTCGGCAATCCGCACAGATACGCAGTATTTT	CASTLSAIRTDTQYF	TRBV7-2	15	-	TRBJ2-3	-
TGTGCCAGCAGTGATCACAGGACAAACACCGGGGAGCTGTTTTTT	CASSDHRTNTGELFF	TRBV25-1	15	-	TRBJ2-2	-
TGCGCCAGCAGCCAAGGTCTGTCAGGGGGGCAGAGCAATCAGCCCCAGCATTTT	CASSQGLSGGQSNQPQHF	TRBV4-1	18	TRBD1	TRBJ1-5	-
TGTGCCAGCAGCATTCTCGGACAGACGTACGAGCAGTACTTC	CASSILGQTYEQYF	TRBV7-2	14	-	TRBJ2-7	-
TGTGCCAGCAGTGTCCACTACGAGCAGTACTTC	CASSVHYEQYF	TRBV28	11	-	TRBJ2-7	-
TGTGCCAGCAGTTTCCCCCGGGCGGGAGGTTACAATGAGCAGTTCTTC	CASSFPRAGGYNEQFF	TRBV28	16	TRBD2	TRBJ2-1	once
TGTGCCAGCAGTTTATCGGGGTACTCCTACGAGCAGTACTTC	CASSLSGYSYEQYF	TRBV27	14	-	TRBJ2-7	-
TGTGCCAGCAGCTTAAGTGGTTTAGAGTCCTACGAGCAGTACTTC	CASSLSGLESYEQYF	TRBV7-3	15	-	TRBJ2-7	-
TGTGCCAGCAGTTACGATTGGGTAACTGAAGCTTTCTTT	CASSYDWVTEAFF	TRBV6-5	13	-	TRBJ1-1	-